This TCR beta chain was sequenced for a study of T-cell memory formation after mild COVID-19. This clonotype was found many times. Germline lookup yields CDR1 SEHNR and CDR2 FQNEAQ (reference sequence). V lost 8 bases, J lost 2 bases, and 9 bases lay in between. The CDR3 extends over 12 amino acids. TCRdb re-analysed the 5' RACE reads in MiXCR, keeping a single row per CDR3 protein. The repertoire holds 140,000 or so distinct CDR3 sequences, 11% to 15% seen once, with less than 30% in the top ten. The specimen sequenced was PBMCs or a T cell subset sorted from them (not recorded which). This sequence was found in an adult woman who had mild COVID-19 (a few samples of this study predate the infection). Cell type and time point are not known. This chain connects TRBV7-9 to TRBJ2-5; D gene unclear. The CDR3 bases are TGTGCCAGCGACCACCCGCAAGAGACCCAGTACTTC. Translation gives CASDHPQETQYF.